The 14 T cell receptor beta chains given below trace back to one sample, sequenced in a study of T cells in Graves' hyperthyroidism and ophthalmopathy (dated by TCRdb to about 2019). Library preparation used multiplex PCR. Sequenced on an Illumina HiSeq 2000. The TCR beta CDR3 regions were amplified from RNA transcripts. A first-round RT-PCR of the TCR CDR3 used the HTBI primer set with the Qiagen OneStep RT-PCR kit. In-frame beta chains were kept once TCRdb had trimmed the public reads at Q25 with fastp and called clones with MiXCR. Entries are consolidated by CDR3 protein sequence, retaining the most common genes and DNA. The sample yields roughly 500,000 distinct CDR3 sequences; about half were counted once. The top ten clonotypes cover around 20% of the sample. Sequences were obtained from peripheral blood or thyroid tissue (not recorded which). The receptor source for this set is an adult woman with Graves' disease, either hyperthyroidism or ophthalmopathy (not recorded which).

This sequence joins TRBV9 and TRBJ1-5; D is possibly TRBD1 (6 bases). The V end was cut by 4 bases, the J end by 4 bases, with 15 bases between. This CDR3 is built from 15 residues. Germline V gene lookup returns CDR1 SGDLS and CDR2 YYNGEE. The CDR3 is CASSRTGTTNQPQHF. Written as DNA, the CDR3 is TGTGCCAGCAGCCGCACCGGGACAACTAATCAGCCCCAGCATTTT.

This chain connects TRBV7-9 to TRBJ1-6; D possibly corresponds to TRBD1 (5 bases). Per germline, CDR1 SEHNR and CDR2 FQNEAQ (reference sequence). With 5 bases removed from V and 6 bases from J, the gap between germline ends came to 14 bases. This CDR3 comprises 15 residues. The CDR3, as DNA: TGTGCCAGCAGCGAGAGGGACCGATTTAATTCACCCCTCCACTTT. Its protein is CASSERDRFNSPLHF. The entire variable domain, with the rest obtained from reference TRBV7-9 and TRBJ1-6, is as follows: DTGVSQNPRHKITKRGQNVTFRCDPISEHNRLYWYRQTLGQGPEFLTYFQNEAQLEKSRLLSDRFSAERPKGSFSTLEIQRTEQGDSAMYLCASSERDRFNSPLHFGNGTRLTVT.

This clonotype has ten or more counts. CDR3 loop: CASSQGGEGANSPLHF. CDR3 nucleotide sequence: TGTGCCAGTAGTCAAGGAGGTGAGGGGGCTAATTCACCCCTCCACTTT. The chain employs TRBV19 and TRBJ1-6; 7 positions agree with TRBD1. Germline values: CDR1 LNHDA, CDR2 SQIVND (reference sequence). The trim removed 5 bases at V and 6 bases at J, leaving 10 bases unmatched. The CDR3 totals 16 residues. The entire variable domain, with the rest obtained from reference TRBV19 and TRBJ1-6, is as follows: DGGITQSPKYLFRKEGQNVTLSCEQNLNHDAMYWYRQDPGQGLRLIYYSQIVNDFQKGDIAEGYSVSREKKESFPLTVTSAQKNPTAFYLCASSQGGEGANSPLHFGNGTRLTVT.

The rearrangement uses TRBV2 and TRBJ1-6; possible D gene TRBD1, 5 bases. The V end was cut by 6 bases, the J end by 6 bases, with 9 bases between. The CDR3 is made up of 13 amino acids. Germline V lookup: CDR1 SNHLY, CDR2 FYNNEI. The CDR3 spells CASRKDSNSPLHF. For the CDR3, the DNA is TGTGCCAGCAGGAAAGACAGTAATTCACCCCTCCACTTT.

This chain joins TRBV6-5 and TRBJ2-5; 8 bases map to TRBD1. Unmatched junction bases numbered 17, after V lost 5 bases and J lost 12 bases. The CDR3 has 15 amino acids. CDR1 and CDR2 from the germline V gene are MNHEY and SVGAGI. The chain's CDR3 is CASSPSSSTGAKEYF. The DNA for the CDR3 is TGTGCCAGCAGTCCCTCATCCTCGACAGGGGCTAAGGAGTACTTC.

A word on this clonotype: A single base separates this from a much larger clone, so it may be a read error. The genes are TRBV10-3 and TRBJ2-7; 9 bases fit TRBD2. Germline-derived CDR1 and CDR2 are ENHRY and SYGVKD. V shed 10 bases, J shed 6 bases, and the junction held 13 bases outside the gene matches. This CDR3 is built from 14 residues. The CDR3 reads CASSRLAVPPEQYF. In DNA, the CDR3 is TGTGCCAGCAGCCGACTAGCGGTCCCCCCCGAGCAGTACTTC.

Concerning this clonotype: Compared with germline, one end of the junction differs, possibly owing to a read error. V usage is TRBV5-1 and J usage is TRBJ1-5; possible D gene TRBD1, 5 bases. The CDR3 loop spans 14 amino acids. In germline, CDR1 is SGHRS, CDR2 YFSETQ. CDR3 DNA: TGCGCCAGCTGCTTAGGAGGGGTTCATCAGCCCCAGCATTTT. Amino acids: CASCLGGVHQPQHF. Full variable domain (remainder filled in from reference TRBV5-1 and TRBJ1-5): KAGVTQTPRYLIKTRGQQVTLSCSPISGHRSVSWYQQTPGQGLQFLFEYFSETQRNKGNFPGRFSGRQFSNSRSEMNVSTLELGDSALYLCASCLGGVHQPQHFGDGTRLSIL.

The gene calls are TRBV20-1 and TRBJ1-4, with no clear D. The V end was cut by 6 bases, the J end by 2 bases, with 16 bases between. Germline lookup yields CDR1 DFQATT and CDR2 SNEGSKA (reference sequence). CDR3 length: 15 amino acids. The CDR3 loop is CSARIYRNTNEKLFF. DNA for the CDR3: TGCAGTGCCAGAATTTACCGGAACACTAATGAAAAACTGTTTTTT.

The chain carries TRBV2 and TRBJ1-6; possibly TRBD1 for D (5 bases). This CDR3 is 17 amino acids long. V was cut by 7 bases and J by 7 bases, with 23 bases left in between. Per the germline V gene, CDR1 is SNHLY and CDR2 is FYNNEI. This chain's CDR3 is CASTPKGSRGWNSPLHF. Here the CDR3 DNA reads TGTGCCAGCACTCCCAAGGGGAGCCGGGGCTGGAATTCACCCCTCCACTTT. Full variable domain (remainder filled in from reference TRBV2 and TRBJ1-6): EPEVTQTPSHQVTQMGQEVILRCVPISNHLYFYWYRQILGQKVEFLVSFYNNEISEKSEIFDDQFSVERPDGSNFTLKIRSTKLEDSAMYFCASTPKGSRGWNSPLHFGNGTRLTVT.

This chain uses TRBV9 with TRBJ1-1; maybe TRBD1 (5 bases). Germline CDR1 is SGDLS and CDR2 is YYNGEE. The V end was cut by 4 bases, the J end by 1 base, with 11 bases between. The CDR3 is 14 amino acids. The CDR3 sequence is CASSFDQGNTEAFF. As DNA, the CDR3 is TGTGCCAGCAGCTTCGATCAGGGGAACACTGAAGCTTTCTTT.

The chain carries TRBV25-1 and TRBJ1-6; 7 bases map to TRBD1. The ends lost 4 bases at V and 7 bases at J; junction bases unmatched: 4. Germline V CDR1 and CDR2: MGHDK, SYGVNS. This CDR3 contains 14 residues. Here the CDR3 DNA reads TGTGCCAGCAGTGCCACAGGGGAAAATTCACCCCTCCACTTT. Translating gives CASSATGENSPLHF.

V and J are TRBV7-6 and TRBJ2-2, with a tentative D call TRBD1 (6 bases). The CDR3 is 14 amino acids. The V end lost 3 bases, the J end lost 4 bases, and 9 bases lay between the germline ends. Germline-derived CDR1 and CDR2 are SGHVS and FNYEAQ. The chain's CDR3 is CASSLLGATGELFF. CDR3 DNA sequence: TGTGCCAGCAGCTTGCTGGGGGCCACCGGGGAGCTGTTTTTT.

This clonotype appeared once. The CDR3: CAISLRTGFYGYTF. The CDR3 nucleotides are TGTGCCATCAGCCTGAGGACAGGCTTTTATGGCTACACCTTC. This chain uses TRBV10-3 with TRBJ1-2, with TRBD1 identical over 7 bases. There are 14 residues in the CDR3. Germline CDR1 is ENHRY and CDR2 is SYGVKD. Germline trimming cut 6 bases from V and 5 bases from J; bases unmatched to any gene: 9.

A few counts support this clonotype. The CDR3 here is CASRANEAFF. The CDR3, as DNA: TGTGCCAGCAGGGCAAATGAAGCTTTCTTT. The gene calls are TRBV12-3 or TRBV12-4 and TRBJ1-1; D remains ambiguous. Trimming took off 6 bases at V and 7 bases at J, with 6 bases between the two ends. The CDR3 extends over 10 amino acids.